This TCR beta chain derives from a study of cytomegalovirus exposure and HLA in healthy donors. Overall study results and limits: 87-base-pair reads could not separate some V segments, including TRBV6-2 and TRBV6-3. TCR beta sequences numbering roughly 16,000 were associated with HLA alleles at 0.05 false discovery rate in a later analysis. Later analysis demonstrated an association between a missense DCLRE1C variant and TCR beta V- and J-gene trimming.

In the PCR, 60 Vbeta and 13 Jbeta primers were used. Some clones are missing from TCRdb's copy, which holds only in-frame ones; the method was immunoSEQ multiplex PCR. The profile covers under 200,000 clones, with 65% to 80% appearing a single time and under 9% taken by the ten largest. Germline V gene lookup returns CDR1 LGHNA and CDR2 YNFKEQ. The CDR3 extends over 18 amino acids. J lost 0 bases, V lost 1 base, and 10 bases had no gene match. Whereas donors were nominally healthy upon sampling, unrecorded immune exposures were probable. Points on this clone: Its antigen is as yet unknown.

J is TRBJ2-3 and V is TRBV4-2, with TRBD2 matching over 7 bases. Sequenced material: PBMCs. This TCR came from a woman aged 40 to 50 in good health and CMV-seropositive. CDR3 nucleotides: TGTGCCAGCAGCCAAGGAGGTTTAGCGGGTCCTAGCACAGATACGCAGTATTTT. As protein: CASSQGGLAGPSTDTQYF.